This T cell receptor (beta chain) was identified in a study of T cells in Graves' hyperthyroidism and ophthalmopathy. Study in general: The authors collected peripheral blood at initial diagnosis, before any treatment.

This clonotype was observed a few times. Uncontrolled infection, other autoimmune disease, pregnancy or lactation disqualified patients from enrolment. Germline CDR1 SGDLS, CDR2 YYNGEE. The CDR3 covers 14 residues. Trimming shortened V by 6 bases and J by 0 bases, and 9 bases separated the two germline ends. The investigators amplified TCR beta CDR3 regions from RNA transcripts. The HTBI primer set drove a first-round RT-PCR of the TCR CDR3. TCRdb processed the multiplex PCR reads anew with MiXCR; each CDR3 protein has one entry. In the table there are 500,000 or so distinct CDR3 sequences, 16% of which are singletons.

The chain links TRBV9 to TRBJ1-4, with D tentatively TRBD1 (5 bases). The source material was blood. The TCR comes from a woman in her 30s with Graves' ophthalmopathy. CDR3 residues: CASNRGATNEKLFF. CDR3 nucleotide sequence: TGTGCCAGCAATCGGGGGGCAACTAATGAAAAACTGTTTTTT.